This T cell receptor beta chain was sequenced in a study of human T cells and chemical hapten exposure. TCRdb processed the RACE reads anew with MiXCR; each CDR3 protein has one entry. The table lists about 35,000 distinct CDR3 sequences, around 12% of them singletons. Trimming removed 2 bases from V and 6 bases from J, with 32 bases in between. The CDR3 runs 21 residues. Germline CDR1 is MDHEN and CDR2 is SYDVKM. This clonotype was observed a handful of times. Documented time point: pre-sensitization, week 0. Treatment denoted: therapeutic diphenylcyclopropenone sensitization with weekly scalp DPC. The authors' total RNA extraction used unfractionated whole blood.

The receptor comes from a woman aged 40-49 years with alopecia areata. Some clones in this sample may be carry-over from other donors' samples. The genes are TRBV28 and TRBJ1-5; the D is unclear. The specimen was whole blood, collected in connection with sensitization to the hapten diphenylcyclopropenone (DPC). The CDR3 region is CASSLLPFVHRASLPGQPQHF. The CDR3 region has the DNA TGTGCCAGCAGTTTACTCCCTTTCGTCCACCGGGCCTCCCTTCCAGGTCAGCCCCAGCATTTT.